This T cell receptor beta chain emerged from a study of human T cells and chemical hapten exposure. Time point denoted: patch test 1, 2 weeks after DPC sensitization. Noted treatment: therapeutic diphenylcyclopropenone sensitization with weekly scalp DPC. Total RNA was extracted from unfractionated whole blood. The donor pool consisted of alopecia patients aged 18 to 70 years, considered suitable for DPC. Germline V gives CDR1 LNHDA, CDR2 SQIVND (reference sequence). The CDR3 has 15 amino acids. With V trimmed by 5 bases and J by 8 bases, 8 bases remained unmatched. What the library attached to individual cDNA molecules were unique molecular identifiers. Source study methods: TCR counts had a median of approximately 87,000 per sample and spanned about 23,224 to 690,600. TCRdb processed the RACE reads anew with MiXCR; each CDR3 protein has one entry. V and J calls and clone size were set by TCRdb, not the authors. The sample records approximately 52,000 distinct CDR3 sequences, 11% being singletons.

This clonotype was counted at least ten times. The V gene is TRBV19, the J gene TRBJ2-4; 11 bases fit TRBD1. This clonotype originated in a woman aged 40 to 55 with alopecia areata. Some clones in this sample may be carry-over from other donors' samples. Here the sequenced sample was whole blood, taken in connection with sensitization to the hapten diphenylcyclopropenone (DPC). CDR3 in amino acids: CASSPRTGGADIQYF. CDR3 sequence (DNA): TGTGCCAGTAGTCCCCGGACAGGGGGCGCGGACATTCAGTACTTC.